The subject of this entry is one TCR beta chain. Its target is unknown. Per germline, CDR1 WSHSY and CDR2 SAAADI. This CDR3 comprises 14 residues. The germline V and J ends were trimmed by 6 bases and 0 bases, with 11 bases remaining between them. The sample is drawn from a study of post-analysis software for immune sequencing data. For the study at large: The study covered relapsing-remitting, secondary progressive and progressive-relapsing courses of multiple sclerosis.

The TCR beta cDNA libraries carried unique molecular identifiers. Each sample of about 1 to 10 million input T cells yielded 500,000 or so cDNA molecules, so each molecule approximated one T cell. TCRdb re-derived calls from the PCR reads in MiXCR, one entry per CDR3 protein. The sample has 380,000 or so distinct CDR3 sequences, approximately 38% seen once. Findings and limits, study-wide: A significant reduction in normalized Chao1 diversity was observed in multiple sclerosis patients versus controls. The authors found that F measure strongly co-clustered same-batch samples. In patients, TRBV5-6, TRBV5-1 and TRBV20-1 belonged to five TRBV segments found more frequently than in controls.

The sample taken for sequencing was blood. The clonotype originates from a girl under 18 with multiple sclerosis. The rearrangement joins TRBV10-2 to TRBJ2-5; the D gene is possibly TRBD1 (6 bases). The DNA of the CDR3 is TGCGCCAGCAGCGGGACAAAGTACCAAGAGACCCAGTACTTC. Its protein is CASSGTKYQETQYF.